Listed below are T cell receptor beta chains from one sample, sequenced in a study of type 1 regulatory T cells. MiXCR was run by TCRdb on the reads, yielding one entry per CDR3 protein. The repertoire holds over 90,000 distinct CDR3 sequences, 31% seen once, with about 2.4% in the top ten. Sequenced input: CD4+ T cells, either the whole sample or a sorted fraction (not recorded which). The receptors were sampled from a human donor in good health. Both conserved end residues are part of each CDR3. D genes are given only for firm matches. The size of a clone is reported for some rows only, either as once, few or many, or as a class for expanded clones.

j_gene: TRBJ2-7; len: 16; abundance: NA; v_gene: TRBV6-2/TRBV6-3; d_gene: TRBD2; CDR3nt: TGTGCCGGCAGACAAGGGCGCGGGAGGCCAACCTACGAGCAGTACTTC; CDR3aa: CAGRQGRGRPTYEQYF
j_gene: TRBJ2-7; len: 15; abundance: NA; v_gene: TRBV15; d_gene: TRBD2; CDR3nt: TGTGCCACCAGCGGAGACGGACTAGCGGGCCAAGAGCAGTACTTC; CDR3aa: CATSGDGLAGQEQYF
j_gene: TRBJ2-2; len: 14; abundance: NA; v_gene: TRBV3-1; d_gene: NA; CDR3nt: TGTGCCAGCAGAGTCCGAGGGTGGACCGGGGAGCTGTTTTTT; CDR3aa: CASRVRGWTGELFF
j_gene: TRBJ1-1; len: 15; abundance: few; v_gene: TRBV20-1; d_gene: TRBD1; CDR3nt: TGCAGTGCTAGAGACGCCGGGACAGGTAACACTGAAGCTTTCTTT; CDR3aa: CSARDAGTGNTEAFF
j_gene: TRBJ2-2; len: 15; abundance: NA; v_gene: TRBV4-3; d_gene: NA; CDR3nt: TGCGCCAGCAGCCAAGCGGGCGCGAACACCGGGGAGCTGTTTTTT; CDR3aa: CASSQAGANTGELFF
j_gene: TRBJ1-5; len: 13; abundance: few; v_gene: TRBV27; d_gene: NA; CDR3nt: TGTGCCAGCAGTTTTGGGGTCAATCAGCCCCAGCATTTT; CDR3aa: CASSFGVNQPQHF
j_gene: TRBJ2-7; len: 12; abundance: NA; v_gene: TRBV5-6; d_gene: NA; CDR3nt: TGTGCCAGCAGCAGTACCTCCTACGAGCAGTACTTC; CDR3aa: CASSSTSYEQYF
j_gene: TRBJ2-7; len: 13; abundance: few; v_gene: TRBV11-2; d_gene: NA; CDR3nt: TGTGCCAGCAGCTTAACCCCTAACTACGAGCAGTACTTC; CDR3aa: CASSLTPNYEQYF
j_gene: TRBJ1-1; len: 14; abundance: NA; v_gene: TRBV20-1; d_gene: NA; CDR3nt: TGCAGTGCTAGCGGGGGCCAGATGAACACTGAAGCTTTCTTT; CDR3aa: CSASGGQMNTEAFF
j_gene: TRBJ1-1; len: 13; abundance: once; v_gene: TRBV2; d_gene: NA; CDR3nt: TGTGCCAGCAGGGATGGGCAGGGGACTGAAGCTTTCTTT; CDR3aa: CASRDGQGTEAFF
j_gene: TRBJ1-3; len: 15; abundance: few; v_gene: TRBV4-2; d_gene: NA; CDR3nt: TGTGCCAGCAGCCAAGCAGTCGGCTCTGGAAACACCATATATTTT; CDR3aa: CASSQAVGSGNTIYF
j_gene: TRBJ2-6; len: 15; abundance: once; v_gene: TRBV18; d_gene: NA; CDR3nt: TGTGCCAGCTCAGAAAGGATTCCAGGGGCCAACGTCCTGACTTTC; CDR3aa: CASSERIPGANVLTF
j_gene: TRBJ2-3; len: 15; abundance: few; v_gene: TRBV20-1; d_gene: TRBD2; CDR3nt: TGCAGTGCCCTGTCAGCGGGAGGCCGCACAGATACGCAGTATTTT; CDR3aa: CSALSAGGRTDTQYF
j_gene: TRBJ1-2; len: 13; abundance: NA; v_gene: TRBV7-2; d_gene: TRBD1; CDR3nt: TGTGCCAGCAGACCTACAGGGGATGGAGGCTACACCTTC; CDR3aa: CASRPTGDGGYTF
j_gene: TRBJ2-1; len: 12; abundance: NA; v_gene: TRBV20-1; d_gene: TRBD2; CDR3nt: TGCAGGGGTAGCGGGAGTAGGAATGAGCAGTTCTTC; CDR3aa: CRGSGSRNEQFF
j_gene: TRBJ2-1; len: 15; abundance: NA; v_gene: TRBV7-2; d_gene: TRBD2; CDR3nt: TGTGCCAGCAGCTTAAGCGGGGGGTCGTTTAATGAGCAGTTCTTC; CDR3aa: CASSLSGGSFNEQFF
j_gene: TRBJ1-5; len: 16; abundance: few; v_gene: TRBV18; d_gene: NA; CDR3nt: TGTGCCAGCTCACCCTCGGGAAGTAGGGCGAACCAGCCCCAGCATTTT; CDR3aa: CASSPSGSRANQPQHF
j_gene: TRBJ2-5; len: 13; abundance: few; v_gene: TRBV7-9; d_gene: NA; CDR3nt: TGTGCCAGCAGCGAGGGCCAACTGGAGACCCAGTACTTC; CDR3aa: CASSEGQLETQYF